Below, 29 T cell receptor beta chains from the same sample are listed, as sequenced in a study of blood T cell repertoires in COVID-19. TCRdb's table, derived via immunoSEQ multiplex PCR, lists solely in-frame clones and lacks some. The table shows 200,000 to 250,000 clones, with around 84% occurring only once. Sequenced sample: PBMCs or T cells enriched from blood (not recorded which). These receptors were taken from a woman in her thirties or forties who had recovered from COVID-19.

J is TRBJ1-1 and V is TRBV30, with D possibly TRBD1 on 6 matching bases. Trimming left V 3 bases short and J 0 bases short, with 17 bases between. CDR1 and CDR2 from the germline V gene are GTSNPN and SVGIG (reference sequence). The CDR3 totals 16 residues. DNA for the CDR3: TGTGCCTGGAGCCCCTGGGGTCAGGGGATGAACACTGAAGCTTTCTTT. Its protein product is CAWSPWGQGMNTEAFF.

The rearrangement joins TRBV27 to TRBJ1-5; TRBD1 aligns across 7 bases. Germline V gives CDR1 MNHEY, CDR2 SMNVEV (reference sequence). This CDR3 is 15 amino acids long. The V and J ends lost 6 bases and 4 bases, in that order; junction bases with no gene match: 9. The CDR3 region has the DNA TGTGCCAGCAGCCCGTGGGACAGATCAAATCAGCCCCAGCATTTT. Amino acid sequence: CASSPWDRSNQPQHF.

The rearrangement links TRBV7-9 to TRBJ1-3; no clear D. CDR1 SEHNR and CDR2 FQNEAQ come from the germline V gene (reference sequence). The CDR3 runs 15 residues. V lost 6 bases, J lost 0 bases, and 12 bases lay in between. The CDR3 spells CASRSTGFSGNTIYF. The CDR3 nucleotides read TGTGCCAGCAGATCGACCGGGTTCTCTGGAAACACCATATATTTT.

V usage is TRBV5-6 and J usage is TRBJ1-1; 9 nucleotides line up with TRBD1. CDR1 and CDR2 (germline): SGHDT, YYEEEE. V trimming: 4 bases; J trimming: 3 bases; junction bases outside the gene matches: 19. The CDR3 runs to 19 residues. This CDR3 is CASSLTGGQSIVHYTEAFF. The CDR3 region has the DNA TGTGCCAGCAGCCTTACAGGGGGCCAAAGTATAGTCCATTACACTGAAGCTTTCTTT.

The chain recombines TRBV25-1 with TRBJ1-2; D is unresolved. CDR3 size: 12 residues. V gave up 6 bases and J gave up 2 bases, with 7 bases separating them. The V gene's germline CDR1 is MGHDK and CDR2 SYGVNS. CDR3 protein: CASSLQNYGYTF. CDR3 in DNA: TGTGCCAGCAGCCTACAGAACTATGGCTACACCTTC.

The chain recombines TRBV2 with TRBJ2-3; 11 positions agree with TRBD2. CDR3 length equals 13 residues. V lost 7 bases and J lost 6; bases outside the gene matches: 3. Per germline, CDR1 SNHLY and CDR2 FYNNEI. Written as DNA, the CDR3 is TGTGCCAGCATACTAGCGGGAGCGGATACGCAGTATTTT. This encodes CASILAGADTQYF.

The chain employs TRBV5-5 and TRBJ1-1; D is uncertain. Trimming stripped 3 bases from V and 1 base from J, with 7 bases between. CDR3 size: 13 residues. Germline V gene sequence: CDR1 SGHKS, CDR2 YYEKEE (reference sequence). CDR3 sequence reads: CASSSGRNTEAFF. The CDR3 coding sequence is TGTGCCAGCAGCTCCGGTCGGAACACTGAAGCTTTCTTT.

The chain is built from TRBV7-8 and TRBJ1-1, with TRBD1 as a possible D gene (5 bases). CDR3 length: 14 residues. V lost 5 bases to trimming and J lost 4 bases, with 14 bases between them. Germline V lookup: CDR1 SGHVS, CDR2 FQNEAQ. The CDR3 reads CASSGSGGLTEAFF. CDR3 in DNA: TGTGCCAGCAGCGGATCGGGGGGACTCACTGAAGCTTTCTTT.

This clone is a singleton in its sample. V is TRBV12-3 or TRBV12-4 and J is TRBJ1-4; a possible D gene is TRBD1 (5 bases). CDR3 size: 13 residues. Trimming shortened V by 4 bases and J by 8 bases, and 11 bases separated the two germline ends. CDR3 in DNA: TGTGCCAGCAGTTCAGGGTACGGAGAAAAACTGTTTTTT. This sequence encodes CASSSGYGEKLFF.

The CDR3 protein is CASSRQGDAPQHF. CDR3 bases: TGTGCCAGCAGCAGACAGGGGGATGCGCCCCAGCATTTT. The V gene is TRBV6-5, the J gene TRBJ1-5; 9 nucleotides line up with TRBD1. Germline V lookup: CDR1 MNHEY, CDR2 SVGAGI. With 6 bases clipped from V and 9 bases from J, the junction kept 6 bases outside the gene matches. CDR3 length equals 13 residues.

The chain links TRBV5-5 to TRBJ2-1; TRBD2 matches 7 bases. The germline gives CDR1 SGHKS, CDR2 YYEKEE (reference sequence). The J segment lost 2 bases and the V segment lost 3 bases, leaving 8 bases of the junction unmatched. CDR3 size: 16 residues. The CDR3 DNA is TGTGCCAGCAGCTCTCCACTAGCGAGTCCCTACAATGAGCAGTTCTTC. It is translated as CASSSPLASPYNEQFF.

This sequence joins TRBV11-3 and TRBJ2-1; the match to TRBD2 covers 8 bases. V was clipped by 1 base and J by 8 bases; unmatched bases: 10. The V gene's germline CDR1 is SGHNT and CDR2 YENEEA. The CDR3 has 16 amino acids. This CDR3 is CASSLGYGTRSDEQFF. CDR3 coding DNA: TGTGCCAGCAGCTTAGGTTACGGGACTAGGTCGGATGAGCAGTTCTTC.

This clone was observed once. The chain is built from TRBV2 and TRBJ2-2; the D is unclear. This CDR3 contains 14 residues. The V gene's germline CDR1 is SNHLY and CDR2 FYNNEI. Trimming removed 2 bases from V and 0 bases from J, with 4 bases in between. The CDR3 region is CASSELSNTGELFF. CDR3 coding DNA: TGTGCCAGCAGTGAACTCTCGAACACCGGGGAGCTGTTTTTT.

The gene calls are TRBV7-2 and TRBJ2-5; weak D call: TRBD1 (5 bases). Per the germline V gene, CDR1 is SGHTA and CDR2 is FQGNSA. V lost 4 bases, J lost 1 base, and 7 bases lay in between. This CDR3 spans 13 amino acids. The CDR3 sequence is CASSYRFQETQYF. The CDR3 bases are TGTGCCAGCAGCTACAGGTTCCAAGAGACCCAGTACTTC.

The chain uses TRBV3-1 (or the pseudogene TRBV3-2) and TRBJ1-2, with D perhaps TRBD1 (5 bases). From germline, CDR1 is LGHDT and CDR2 YNNKEL (reference sequence). The CDR3 is made up of 14 amino acids. Trimming stripped 4 bases from V and 7 bases from J, with 16 bases between. The CDR3 sequence: CASSPVDRDFGYTF. Written as DNA, the CDR3 is TGTGCCAGCAGCCCCGTGGACCGGGACTTTGGCTACACCTTC.

The J gene is TRBJ2-1, the V gene TRBV19; 7 bases align to TRBD1. Germline-derived CDR1 and CDR2 are LNHDA and SQIVND (reference sequence). The junction had 9 bases not matched to a gene; V was cut back by 4 bases and J by 12 bases. The CDR3 spans 13 residues. The CDR3 is CASSKDRFEVQFF. The CDR3, as DNA: TGTGCCAGTAGTAAGGACAGGTTCGAGGTGCAGTTCTTC.

V is TRBV9 and J is TRBJ2-3, with 7 nucleotides matching TRBD2. Germline CDR1 and CDR2: SGDLS and YYNGEE. The CDR3 has 14 amino acids. Trimming removed 6 bases from V and 6 bases from J; junction bases left unmatched: 10. This chain's CDR3 is CASTPGGRRDTQYF. The CDR3 coding sequence is TGTGCCAGCACCCCCGGCGGGAGAAGGGATACGCAGTATTTT.

The V and J genes are TRBV30 and TRBJ1-6; D uncertain. The V gene lost 1 base and the J gene lost 4 bases, with 5 bases spanning the gap. This CDR3 is 13 amino acids long. The germline V gene has CDR1 GTSNPN and CDR2 SVGIG (reference sequence). Written as DNA, the CDR3 is TGTGCCTGGAGTGAAGCTTATAATTCACCCCTCCACTTT. Translation gives CAWSEAYNSPLHF.

The chain carries TRBV2 and TRBJ1-5; D is ambiguous. The CDR3 length is 13 residues. With 8 bases removed from V and 7 bases from J, the gap between germline ends came to 15 bases. CDR1 is SNHLY, CDR2 FYNNEI, per germline. The CDR3 region is CASRTEVWQPQHF. The DNA for the CDR3 is TGTGCCAGCCGGACGGAGGTCTGGCAGCCCCAGCATTTT.

The V gene is TRBV5-1, the J gene TRBJ1-4; the D gene is possibly TRBD1 (6 bases). Deletions cut 4 bases from V and 0 bases from J, with 13 bases between. The length of the CDR3 is 16 residues. The germline gives CDR1 SGHRS, CDR2 YFSETQ. This CDR3 is CASSPGQIPTNEKLFF. The DNA of the CDR3 is TGCGCCAGCAGCCCCGGACAGATACCAACTAATGAAAAACTGTTTTTT.

The chain employs TRBV5-1 and TRBJ1-2; TRBD1 matches at 8 bases. The CDR3 runs to 13 residues. Losses at the gene ends were 3 bases for V and 8 bases for J; bases not matched to a gene: 6. Germline CDR1 is SGHRS and CDR2 is YFSETQ. CDR3 bases: TGCGCCAGCAGCTCTGGACAGGGCAACGGCTACACCTTC. This gives the protein CASSSGQGNGYTF.

V and J are TRBV3-1 (or the pseudogene TRBV3-2) and TRBJ1-2; D is uncertain. This CDR3 is 14 amino acids long. Germline CDR1 LGHDT, CDR2 YNNKEL (reference sequence). V lost 4 bases and J 4 bases, leaving 13 bases between the germline ends. CDR3 sequence reads: CASSPRGATYGYTF. In DNA, the CDR3 is TGTGCCAGCAGCCCACGGGGTGCCACCTATGGCTACACCTTC.

The CDR3 DNA sequence: TGTGCCAGCAGTGTGGCTAGCGCAAGGGATGAGCAGTTCTTC. Encoded protein: CASSVASARDEQFF. V is TRBV6-2 or TRBV6-3 and J is TRBJ2-1, with D possibly TRBD2 on 6 matching bases. The V end was cut by 5 bases, the J end by 8 bases, with 16 bases between. This CDR3 is built from 14 residues. The germline CDR1 and CDR2 sequences are MNHEY and SVGEGT.

The chain couples TRBV5-5 to TRBJ1-2; D is possibly TRBD1 (5 bases). Germline lookup yields CDR1 SGHKS and CDR2 YYEKEE (reference sequence). The CDR3 extends over 14 amino acids. The V gene lost 3 bases and the J gene lost 2 bases, with 11 bases spanning the gap. The CDR3 sequence is CASSSSGLNYGYTF. The CDR3, as DNA: TGTGCCAGCAGCTCCTCAGGGCTGAACTATGGCTACACCTTC.

The chain employs TRBV24-1 and TRBJ2-1, with D hard to call. The CDR3 has 16 amino acids. V was clipped by 4 bases and J by 0 bases, with 12 bases between them. The V gene's germline CDR1 is KGHDR and CDR2 SFDVKD. The CDR3 bases are TGTGCCACCAGTGACCACGGGTTGAGCTCCTACAATGAGCAGTTCTTC. This translates into CATSDHGLSSYNEQFF.

The rearrangement joins TRBV5-6 to TRBJ1-2; D not certain. Germline values: CDR1 SGHDT, CDR2 YYEEEE. Trimming pared 5 bases from V and 4 bases from J, leaving 18 bases between. This CDR3 has 15 residues. This chain's CDR3 is CASSPGRTGPYGYTF. CDR3 coding DNA: TGTGCCAGCAGTCCCGGGAGGACGGGCCCCTATGGCTACACCTTC.

This clone was counted a single time. The gene calls are TRBV2 and TRBJ2-7; tentative D call: TRBD1 (6 bases). Trimming stripped 10 bases from V and 4 bases from J, with 11 bases between. The germline CDR1 and CDR2 sequences are SNHLY and FYNNEI. This CDR3 region has 11 residues. The CDR3 nucleotides are TGTGCCATCAACAGGGATTACGAGCAGTACTTC. Its protein product is CAINRDYEQYF.

V gene TRBV7-9 combines with J gene TRBJ2-1, with 7 bases aligning to TRBD1. Germline-derived CDR1 and CDR2 are SEHNR and FQNEAQ (reference sequence). V lost 5 bases, J lost 3 bases, and 7 bases stayed unmatched. The CDR3 is made up of 15 amino acids. CDR3 residues: CASSIGDSLYNEQFF. The CDR3 DNA is TGTGCCAGCAGCATAGGGGACAGCCTCTACAATGAGCAGTTCTTC.

The rearrangement joins TRBV9 to TRBJ1-1; 8 bases align to TRBD1. The ends lost 6 bases at V and 1 base at J; junction bases unmatched: 5. The CDR3 contains 14 residues. Germline V lookup: CDR1 SGDLS, CDR2 YYNGEE. The CDR3 spells CASTPTGGNTEAFF. For the CDR3, the DNA is TGTGCCAGCACCCCAACAGGGGGGAACACTGAAGCTTTCTTT.